This T cell receptor beta chain was sequenced during a study of cytomegalovirus exposure and HLA in healthy donors. The study, taken as a whole, reports: For TCR beta chains, V- and J-gene trimming was later linked to a missense DCLRE1C variant.

Concerning this clone: The antigen remains undetermined.

Primers included in the PCR were 60 Vbeta and 13 Jbeta primers. In the original processing: Later analysis identified tens of millions of unique TCR beta chains, 9 million to 12 million shared. Profiled with immunoSEQ multiplex PCR; TCRdb holds only in-frame clones, not every one. Clonal size and the V and J genes are those of that table, whereas D and trimming came from the DNA. The repertoire consists of 250,000 or so clones, with around 90% occurring once and the leading ten covering about 1.5%. Sequenced input: PBMCs. The TCR comes from a girl aged 2 to 9 in good health and CMV-seronegative.

In DNA form, the CDR3 reads TGTGCCACCAGGGGGGGTGGGGAGCAGTACTTC. As protein: CATRGGGEQYF. The chain links TRBV2 to TRBJ2-7; the D gene could be TRBD1 or TRBD2 (7 bases each). The CDR3 consists of 11 residues. The V end lost 10 bases, the J end lost 7 bases, and 14 bases lay between the germline ends. Germline CDR1 SNHLY, CDR2 FYNNEI.